What follows is one T cell receptor (beta chain) and its context. Its specificity is unknown. 60 Vbeta and 13 Jbeta primers were used in PCR. TCRdb's copy holds only in-frame clones and misses some; the assay was immunoSEQ multiplex PCR. The repertoire has approximately 150,000 clones, about 80% of them found once; the top ten carry 13% to 15%. V shed 0 bases and J shed 0 bases, with 13 bases lying between them. The germline gives CDR1 GTSNPN, CDR2 SVGIG (reference sequence). This CDR3 spans 16 amino acids. The data were taken from a study of cytomegalovirus exposure and HLA in healthy donors. Study-level results: Among immune exposure information, only CMV serostatus was available. What was likely a sequencing artifact was a cluster of highly shared sequence variants. Previous analysis showed most TCR beta V segments were productive about 87% or about 30% of the time.

V is TRBV30 and J is TRBJ2-3; no reliable D call. This receptor was identified in a woman aged 40 to 50 in good health and CMV-seronegative. Sequencing input: PBMCs. This CDR3 reads CAWSVLRYSSTDTQYF. As DNA, the CDR3 is TGTGCCTGGAGTGTACTCCGCTACTCGAGCACAGATACGCAGTATTTT.